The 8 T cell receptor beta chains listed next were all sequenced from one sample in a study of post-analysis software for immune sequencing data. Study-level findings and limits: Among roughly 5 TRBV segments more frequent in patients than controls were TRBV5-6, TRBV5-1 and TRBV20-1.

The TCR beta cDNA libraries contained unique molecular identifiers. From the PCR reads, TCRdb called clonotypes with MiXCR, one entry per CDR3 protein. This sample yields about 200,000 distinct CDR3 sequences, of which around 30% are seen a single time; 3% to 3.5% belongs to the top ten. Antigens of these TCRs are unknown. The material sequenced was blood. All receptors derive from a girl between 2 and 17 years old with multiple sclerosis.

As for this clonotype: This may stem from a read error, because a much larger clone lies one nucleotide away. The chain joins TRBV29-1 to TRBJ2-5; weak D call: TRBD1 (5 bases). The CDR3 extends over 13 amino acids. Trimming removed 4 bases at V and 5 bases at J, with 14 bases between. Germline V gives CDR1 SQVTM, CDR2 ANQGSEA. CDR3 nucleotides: TGCAGCGTTGGAGGTCCAGGGTGGGAGACCCAGTACTTC. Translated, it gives CSVGGPGWETQYF. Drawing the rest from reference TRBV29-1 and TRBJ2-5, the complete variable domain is SAVISQKPSRDICQRGTSLTIQCQVDSQVTMMFWYRQQPGQSLTLIATANQGSEATYESGFVIDKFPISRPNLTFSTLTVSNMSPEDSSIYLCSVGGPGWETQYFGPGTRLLVL.

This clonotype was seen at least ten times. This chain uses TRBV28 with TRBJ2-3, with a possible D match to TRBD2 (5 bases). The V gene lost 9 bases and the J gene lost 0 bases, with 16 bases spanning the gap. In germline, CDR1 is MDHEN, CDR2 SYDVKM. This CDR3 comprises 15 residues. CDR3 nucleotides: TGTGCCAGTAAGGACCCGAGGGATAGCACAGATACGCAGTATTTT. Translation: CASKDPRDSTDTQYF.

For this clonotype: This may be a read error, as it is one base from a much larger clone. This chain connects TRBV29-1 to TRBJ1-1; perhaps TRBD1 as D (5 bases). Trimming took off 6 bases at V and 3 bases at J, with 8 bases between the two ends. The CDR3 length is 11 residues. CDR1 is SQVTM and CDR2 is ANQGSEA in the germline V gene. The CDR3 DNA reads TGCAGCGTCAGGGCAGACACTGAAGCTTTCTTT. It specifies CSVRADTEAFF.

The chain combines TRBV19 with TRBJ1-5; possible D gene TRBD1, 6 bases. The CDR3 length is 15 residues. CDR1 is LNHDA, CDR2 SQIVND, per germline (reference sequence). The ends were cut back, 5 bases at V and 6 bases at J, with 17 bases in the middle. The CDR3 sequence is CASSLRTVRAQPQHF. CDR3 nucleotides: TGTGCCAGTAGTCTCCGGACAGTTCGGGCTCAGCCCCAGCATTTT.

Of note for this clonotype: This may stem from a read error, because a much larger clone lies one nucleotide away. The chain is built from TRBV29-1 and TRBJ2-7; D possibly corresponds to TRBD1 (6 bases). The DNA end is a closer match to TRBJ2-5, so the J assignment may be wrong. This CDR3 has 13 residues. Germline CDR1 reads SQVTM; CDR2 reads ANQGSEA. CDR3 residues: CSVGQEALETQYF. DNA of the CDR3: TGCAGCGTTGGACAGGAGGCGCTTGAGACCCAGTACTTC.

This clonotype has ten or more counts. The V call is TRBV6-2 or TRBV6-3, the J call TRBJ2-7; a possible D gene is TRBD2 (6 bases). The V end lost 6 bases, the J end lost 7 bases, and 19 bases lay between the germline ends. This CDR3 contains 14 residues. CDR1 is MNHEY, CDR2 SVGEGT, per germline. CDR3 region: CASSQLAKAREQYF. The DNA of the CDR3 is TGTGCCAGCAGCCAGCTAGCGAAGGCGCGGGAGCAGTACTTC.

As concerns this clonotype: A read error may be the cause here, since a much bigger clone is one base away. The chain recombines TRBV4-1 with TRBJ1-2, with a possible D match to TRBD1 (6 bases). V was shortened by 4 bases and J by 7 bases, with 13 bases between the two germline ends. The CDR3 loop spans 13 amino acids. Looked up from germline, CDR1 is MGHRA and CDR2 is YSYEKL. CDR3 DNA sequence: TGCGCCAGCAGCCGTACAGGGAGGGGTGGCTACACCTTC. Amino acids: CASSRTGRGGYTF.

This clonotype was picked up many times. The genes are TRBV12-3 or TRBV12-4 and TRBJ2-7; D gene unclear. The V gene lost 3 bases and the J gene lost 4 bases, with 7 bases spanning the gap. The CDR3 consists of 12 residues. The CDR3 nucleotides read TGTGCCAGCAGTTTGGGGAAATACGAGCAGTACTTC. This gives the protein CASSLGKYEQYF.